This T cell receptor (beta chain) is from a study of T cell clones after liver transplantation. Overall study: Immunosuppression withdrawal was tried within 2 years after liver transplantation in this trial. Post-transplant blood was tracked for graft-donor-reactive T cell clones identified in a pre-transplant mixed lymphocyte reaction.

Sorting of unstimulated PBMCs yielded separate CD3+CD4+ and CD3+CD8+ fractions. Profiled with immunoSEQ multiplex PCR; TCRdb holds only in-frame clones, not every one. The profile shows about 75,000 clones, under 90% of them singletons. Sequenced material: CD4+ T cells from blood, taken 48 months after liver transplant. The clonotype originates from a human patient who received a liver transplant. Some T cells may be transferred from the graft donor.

The CDR3 here is CSVEDKYYRGEQYF. In nucleotides, the CDR3 is TGCAGCGTTGAAGATAAGTATTACCGGGGCGAGCAGTACTTC. The rearrangement links TRBV29-1 to TRBJ2-7; a possible D gene is TRBD2 (5 bases). Germline V lookup: CDR1 SQVTM, CDR2 ANQGSEA. This CDR3 has 14 residues. Trimming took off 0 bases at V and 6 bases at J, with 15 bases between the two ends.